These 30 T cell receptor beta chains originate from one sample sequenced in a study of T cell responses to AZD1222 COVID-19 vaccine. Clones were read by immunoSEQ multiplex PCR, and TCRdb kept only the in-frame ones, dropping some. The sample carries about 81,000 clones, 92% recorded once. The sample here was peripheral blood, taken on day 0 of AZD1222 vaccination. These receptors came from an adult in good health.

The chain joins TRBV5-6 to TRBJ1-6; D unresolved. This CDR3 is built from 12 residues. Trimming pared 3 bases from V and 8 bases from J, leaving 6 bases between. Germline V lookup: CDR1 SGHDT, CDR2 YYEEEE. CDR3 nucleotides: TGTGCCAGCAGCTACTTTGATTCACCCCTCCACTTT. Its protein product is CASSYFDSPLHF.

This clone occurred once. The J gene is TRBJ2-1, the V gene TRBV28, with 7 bases that match TRBD2. Germline CDR1 reads MDHEN; CDR2 reads SYDVKM. The CDR3 loop spans 15 amino acids. Germline trimming cut 6 bases from V and 7 bases from J; bases unmatched to any gene: 12. CDR3 DNA: TGTGCCAGCAGAGACGTTGGCGGGAGCAGAAATGAGCAGTTCTTC. It encodes CASRDVGGSRNEQFF.

The V call is TRBV2, the J call TRBJ1-2, with D hard to call. With 2 bases removed from V and 8 bases from J, the gap between germline ends came to 12 bases. CDR1 is SNHLY and CDR2 is FYNNEI in the germline V gene. This CDR3 has 13 amino acids. The CDR3: CASSELYSLGYTF. For the CDR3, the DNA is TGTGCCAGCAGTGAATTGTACAGTCTGGGCTACACCTTC.

This clone showed up just once. V usage is TRBV6-6 and J usage is TRBJ1-2; 7 bases match TRBD1. The germline V gene encodes CDR1 MNHNY and CDR2 SVGAGI (reference sequence). This CDR3 has 13 amino acids. Unmatched junction bases numbered 8, after V lost 5 bases and J lost 8 bases. CDR3: CASSRDRELGYTF. The CDR3 nucleotides read TGTGCCAGCAGTCGAGACAGGGAATTGGGCTACACCTTC.

This rearrangement joins TRBV30 to TRBJ1-4; 9 bases match TRBD1. Germline V gives CDR1 GTSNPN, CDR2 SVGIG (reference sequence). The J segment lost 8 bases and the V segment lost 3 bases, leaving 7 bases of the junction unmatched. The CDR3 length is 14 residues. CDR3 sequence reads: CAWRQQGAGEKLFF. CDR3 bases: TGTGCCTGGAGGCAACAGGGGGCTGGGGAAAAACTGTTTTTT.

This chain uses TRBV27 with TRBJ2-1; a possible D gene is TRBD2 (5 bases). Trimming pared 6 bases from V and 4 bases from J, leaving 10 bases between. The germline CDR1 and CDR2 sequences are MNHEY and SMNVEV (reference sequence). The CDR3 totals 13 residues. CDR3 coding DNA: TGTGCCAGCAGAAGACTACCATACAATGAGCAGTTCTTC. As protein: CASRRLPYNEQFF.

This clone was found once. The CDR3 DNA reads TGTGCCAGCAGACCGGGACTAGAAGACAATGAGCAGTTCTTC. Amino acids: CASRPGLEDNEQFF. This chain uses TRBV14 with TRBJ2-1; 8 bases match TRBD2. Trimming took 6 bases from V and 5 from J; bases not matched to a gene: 6. The CDR3 runs 14 residues. The germline CDR1 and CDR2 sequences are SGHDN and FVKESK.

The chain recombines TRBV6-5 with TRBJ1-6; tentative D call: TRBD1 (5 bases). CDR3 length: 14 amino acids. Germline V gene data show CDR1 as MNHEY and CDR2 as SVGAGI. The germline V and J ends were trimmed by 7 bases and 8 bases, with 15 bases remaining between them. CDR3 sequence: CASTEPGFHSPLHF. CDR3 in DNA: TGTGCCAGCACCGAACCAGGGTTCCATTCACCCCTCCACTTT.

The chain links TRBV7-2 to TRBJ2-7; D is uncertain. This CDR3 spans 13 amino acids. The germline V gene has CDR1 SGHTA and CDR2 FQGNSA. Between the trimmed V and J ends, which lost 1 base and 5 bases, there was a span of 9 bases. The CDR3 protein is CASSLDYSNEQYF. CDR3 DNA: TGTGCCAGCAGCTTAGATTATTCGAACGAGCAGTACTTC.

The chain couples TRBV6-5 to TRBJ1-6; D gene uncertain. CDR1 is MNHEY, CDR2 SVGAGI, per germline. The CDR3 is made up of 13 amino acids. V shed 5 bases and J shed 6 bases, with 8 bases lying between them. The CDR3 region is CASSRTGNSPLHF. DNA for the CDR3: TGTGCCAGCAGTCGGACGGGTAATTCACCCCTCCACTTT.

The chain combines TRBV27 with TRBJ2-3; no definite D call. V lost 6 bases to trimming and J lost 1 base, with 5 bases between them. CDR1 is MNHEY and CDR2 is SMNVEV in the germline V gene (reference sequence). The CDR3 runs 12 residues. The CDR3 nucleotides read TGTGCCAGCAGCGACTGCACAGATACGCAGTATTTT. Its translation is CASSDCTDTQYF.

This clone was found once. The chain carries TRBV23-1 and TRBJ2-5, with 14 nucleotides matching TRBD2. TRBV23-1 carries the ORF label, with uncertain function. There are 17 residues in the CDR3. The ends lost 0 bases at V and 5 bases at J; junction bases unmatched: 5. CDR3 nucleotide sequence: TGCGCCAGCAGTCAATCGACTAGCGGGAGGGCCGGGGAGACCCAGTACTTC. It encodes CASSQSTSGRAGETQYF.

V gene TRBV27 combines with J gene TRBJ1-2; D unresolved. Trimming removed 8 bases from V and 4 bases from J, with 11 bases in between. Germline lookup yields CDR1 MNHEY and CDR2 SMNVEV (reference sequence). CDR3 length: 12 amino acids. The CDR3 DNA reads TGTGCCAGCCGTTCGTCCGGCTATGGCTACACCTTC. It is translated as CASRSSGYGYTF.

CDR3 in amino acids: CASSPSGPTEQPQHF. CDR3 bases: TGCGCCAGCAGCCCCTCCGGGCCCACCGAACAGCCCCAGCATTTT. V is TRBV5-1 and J is TRBJ1-5; no reliable D call. The CDR3 has 15 residues. Germline V gene data show CDR1 as SGHRS and CDR2 as YFSETQ. The V gene lost 4 bases and the J gene lost 7 bases, with 18 bases spanning the gap.

V and J are TRBV20-1 and TRBJ2-7; D remains ambiguous. V lost 7 bases and J 4 bases, leaving 11 bases between the germline ends. The CDR3 runs 11 residues. Germline V gene lookup returns CDR1 DFQATT and CDR2 SNEGSKA (reference sequence). The CDR3 region has the DNA TGCAGTGTCCCTGGCTATTACGAGCAGTACTTC. Protein product: CSVPGYYEQYF.

The rearrangement joins TRBV7-8 to TRBJ2-7; D is unclear. The CDR3 is 14 residues long. Germline CDR1 and CDR2: SGHVS and FQNEAQ. V lost 1 base and J lost 6, with 13 bases in between. CDR3 region: CASSLEAPRAEQYF. The CDR3 region has the DNA TGTGCCAGCAGCTTAGAGGCCCCAAGGGCCGAGCAGTACTTC.

This clone came up a few times. The chain couples TRBV7-8 to TRBJ2-7; D is perhaps TRBD1 (5 bases). This CDR3 is 15 amino acids long. With 5 bases removed from V and 6 bases from J, the gap between germline ends came to 20 bases. Per the germline V gene, CDR1 is SGHVS and CDR2 is FQNEAQ. The CDR3 nucleotides are TGTGCCAGCAGCCGCTTTCAGGGCCCGTCTTTCGAGCAGTACTTC. This translates into CASSRFQGPSFEQYF.

The chain has TRBV2 and TRBJ2-3; D gene uncertain. V was pared by 6 bases and J by 0 bases, with 4 bases between. This CDR3 spans 12 amino acids. Germline V lookup: CDR1 SNHLY, CDR2 FYNNEI. The CDR3 DNA sequence: TGTGCCAGCAGGGACAGCACAGATACGCAGTATTTT. Encoded protein: CASRDSTDTQYF.

J is TRBJ2-5 and V is TRBV7-2, with D hard to call. The V and J ends lost 2 bases and 0 bases respectively, with 7 bases between them. Per the germline V gene, CDR1 is SGHTA and CDR2 is FQGNSA. The CDR3 is made up of 14 amino acids. CDR3 nucleotides: TGTGCCAGCAGCTTAAAACGGGACCAAGAGACCCAGTACTTC. Amino acid sequence: CASSLKRDQETQYF.

The chain links TRBV5-4 to TRBJ1-1, with D possibly matching TRBD1 (6 bases). Looked up from germline, CDR1 is SGHNT and CDR2 is YYREEE (reference sequence). The CDR3 extends over 15 amino acids. V lost 4 bases to trimming and J lost 1 base, with 14 bases between them. The CDR3 region is CASSRDPGQNTEAFF. DNA for the CDR3: TGTGCCAGCAGCCGCGACCCGGGACAGAACACTGAAGCTTTCTTT.

The chain uses TRBV5-6 and TRBJ1-1; possible D gene TRBD1, 5 bases. The V gene's germline CDR1 is SGHDT and CDR2 YYEEEE. The CDR3 runs 13 residues. The V end was cut by 4 bases, the J end by 5 bases, with 12 bases between. The CDR3 loop reads CASSPRRGTEAFF. The CDR3 nucleotides read TGTGCCAGCAGCCCCCGTAGGGGAACTGAAGCTTTCTTT.

This clone has just a few counts. The rearrangement links TRBV7-9 to TRBJ1-1, with 7 bases matching TRBD1. The CDR3 has 14 residues. Per germline, CDR1 SEHNR and CDR2 FQNEAQ (reference sequence). After removal of 2 bases from V and 7 bases from J, the junction contained 7 bases not matched to a gene. The CDR3 nucleotides are TGTGCCAGCAGCTTACAAGGGGGCGCTGGTGAAGCTTTCTTT. Its protein is CASSLQGGAGEAFF.

A few counts support this clone. The chain links TRBV19 to TRBJ1-5, with a possible D match to TRBD1 (5 bases). CDR1 is LNHDA and CDR2 is SQIVND in the germline V gene (reference sequence). The CDR3 is 16 residues long. Deletions cut 3 bases from V and 5 bases from J, with 17 bases between. The CDR3 DNA sequence: TGTGCCAGTAGTATCATTCCAGGGCCCGATGATCAGCCCCAGCATTTT. The encoded protein is CASSIIPGPDDQPQHF.

The rearrangement uses TRBV11-2 and TRBJ1-5; weak D call: TRBD1 (6 bases). The V gene's germline CDR1 is SGHAT and CDR2 FQNNGV. The V and J ends lost 0 bases and 1 base respectively, with 10 bases between them. This CDR3 is 16 amino acids long. The CDR3 DNA reads as TGTGCCAGCAGCTTAGATCTGGGGGGCAGCAATCAGCCCCAGCATTTT. This gives the protein CASSLDLGGSNQPQHF. The entire variable domain, with the rest obtained from reference TRBV11-2 and TRBJ1-5, is as follows: EAGVAQSPRYKIIEKRQSVAFWCNPISGHATLYWYQQILGQGPKLLIQFQNNGVVDDSQLPKDRFSAERLKGVDSTLKIQPAKLEDSAVYLCASSLDLGGSNQPQHFGDGTRLSIL.

This chain uses TRBV7-8 with TRBJ1-4, with a possible D match to TRBD1 (5 bases). In germline, CDR1 is SGHVS, CDR2 FQNEAQ. The CDR3 is 15 amino acids. V was cut by 5 bases and J by 6 bases, with 16 bases left in between. The CDR3 reads CASSPVAGSDEKLFF. In DNA form, the CDR3 reads TGTGCCAGCAGCCCCGTGGCAGGGAGTGATGAAAAACTGTTTTTT.

This clone occurred once. The chain joins TRBV28 to TRBJ1-2, with a weak D call TRBD1 (5 bases). Trimming pared 4 bases from V and 0 bases from J, leaving 6 bases between. Per germline, CDR1 MDHEN and CDR2 SYDVKM. The CDR3 totals 13 residues. CDR3 sequence: CASSWGTNYGYTF. The CDR3, as DNA: TGTGCCAGCAGTTGGGGGACTAACTATGGCTACACCTTC.

This chain connects TRBV6-5 to TRBJ2-5; TRBD2 matches at 12 bases. V shed 4 bases, J shed 5 bases, and the junction held 8 bases outside the gene matches. The V gene's germline CDR1 is MNHEY and CDR2 SVGAGI. This CDR3 contains 16 residues. The DNA for the CDR3 is TGTGCCAGCAGTTCCCGGACTAGCGGGAATTGGGAGACCCAGTACTTC. Amino acids: CASSSRTSGNWETQYF.

The J gene is TRBJ2-2, the V gene TRBV6-4; 8 bases agree with TRBD2. V lost 0 bases, J lost 4 bases, and 4 bases stayed unmatched. The CDR3 contains 16 residues. The germline CDR1 and CDR2 sequences are MRHNA and SNTAGT. CDR3 region: CASSDSAGVGTGELFF. Here the CDR3 DNA reads TGTGCCAGCAGTGACTCAGCGGGAGTAGGCACCGGGGAGCTGTTTTTT.

V is TRBV5-1 and J is TRBJ1-6; TRBD1 matches at 7 bases. This CDR3 contains 15 residues. The germline V gene has CDR1 SGHRS and CDR2 YFSETQ. V shed 0 bases and J 5 bases; nucleotides not matched to a gene: 2. CDR3 DNA sequence: TGCGCCAGCAGCTTGGCCGGACAGGATAATTCACCCCTCCACTTT. The encoded protein is CASSLAGQDNSPLHF.

The chain carries TRBV27 and TRBJ2-1; 9 bases line up with TRBD1. With V trimmed by 3 bases and J by 4 bases, 4 bases remained unmatched. CDR3 length: 15 amino acids. Germline V gives CDR1 MNHEY, CDR2 SMNVEV (reference sequence). Written as DNA, the CDR3 is TGTGCCAGCAGTTTTACAGGGGGCGGTTACAATGAGCAGTTCTTC. Encoded protein: CASSFTGGGYNEQFF.